The T cell receptor (beta chain) under discussion was sequenced for a study of low-dose radiotherapy and immunotherapy resistance in tumors. Study-level information: Participants in Cohort 1 were administered 0.5 Gy per fraction at 2-week intervals, to a cumulative dose of 6.5 Gy. Doses delivered to Cohort 2 were 1 Gy per fraction every two weeks, amounting to 13 Gy over 26 weeks.

TRAV and TRBV primers primed cDNA for both TCRalpha and TCRbeta. The TCRs were subjected to amplification over approximately 20 PCR cycles employing a constant-region primer in conjunction with a V-primer adapter. TCRdb re-derived calls from the reads in MiXCR, one entry per CDR3 protein. The repertoire holds about 39,000 distinct CDR3 sequences, with roughly 30% as singletons. The CDR3 is made up of 14 amino acids. Germline CDR1 KGHSH, CDR2 LQKENI. The ends were cut back, 3 bases at V and 2 bases at J, with 11 bases in the middle. Time point described: before trial treatment. Advanced solid tumors without tumor-infiltrating lymphocytes were required for inclusion.

The sequence derives from a male donor with gallbladder cancer. The specimen comprised PBMCs, sampled before treatment. The chain carries TRBV18 and TRBJ2-7, with D tentatively TRBD2 (6 bases). This CDR3 reads CASSPPGLTYEQYF. CDR3 nucleotides: TGTGCCAGCTCACCGCCGGGACTTACCTACGAGCAGTACTTC. Combining the CDR3 with reference TRBV18 and TRBJ2-7 gives the whole variable domain NAGVMQNPRHLVRRRGQEARLRCSPMKGHSHVYWYRQLPEEGLKFMVYLQKENIIDESGMPKERFSAEFPKEGPSILRIQQVVRGDSAAYFCASSPPGLTYEQYFGPGTRLTVT.